The clone carrying this TCR beta chain was recorded once. Germline and junction disagree at one end, which may indicate a read error. Authors' analysis steps: Cell counts per sample came from amplifying reference gene primers. Profiled with immunoSEQ multiplex PCR; TCRdb holds only in-frame clones, not every one. That table supplies the V and J calls and clone size; D and trimming were determined from the DNA. The sample gives more than 450,000 clones, roughly 87% of which show up once; roughly 0.7% is in the top ten. This record comes from a study of blood T cell repertoires in COVID-19. Study information: Specimens from acute and convalescent COVID-19 originated in the United States, Italy and Spain. Nucleic acid was either cDNA or gDNA, and it came from T cells, B-cell-depleted T cells, or PBMCs.

All recovered Cohort 3 donors got two negative PCRs, got clearance, or saw symptom resolution. The sample taken for sequencing was PBMCs or T cells enriched from blood (not recorded which). The receptor was derived from a woman between 18 and 30 years old who had recovered from COVID-19.

The CDR3 sequence is CASSLGRNREETQYF. The CDR3 nucleotides are TGTGCTAGCAGCTTAGGAAGGAACAGGGAAGAGACCCAGTACTTC. V usage is TRBV7-7 and J usage is TRBJ2-5; possible D gene TRBD1, 6 bases. CDR1 is SSHAT and CDR2 is FNYEAQ in the germline V gene (reference sequence). The CDR3 loop spans 15 amino acids.